The 2 T cell receptor beta chains presented below share a single source sample, sequenced in a study of cytomegalovirus exposure and HLA in healthy donors. With 60 Vbeta and 13 Jbeta primers, the PCR was carried out. The method was immunoSEQ multiplex PCR; TCRdb's version includes in-frame clones alone and lacks a portion of them. The sample holds roughly 80,000 clones, 60% to 85% seen once. The sample comprised PBMCs. These receptors were obtained from a male donor in good health and CMV-seronegative.

The CDR3, as DNA: TGTGCCAGCAGCCGAGGACAGGGCTGGAATCAGCCCCAGCATTTT. Amino acid sequence: CASSRGQGWNQPQHF. The rearrangement uses TRBV5-6 and TRBJ1-5; 8 nucleotides align to TRBD1. The CDR3 totals 15 residues. V was pared by 4 bases and J by 4 bases, with 7 bases of the junction left unmatched. Germline CDR1 reads SGHDT; CDR2 reads YYEEEE.

V is TRBV7-2 and J is TRBJ2-7; 7 nucleotides match TRBD1. Germline-derived CDR1 and CDR2 are SGHTA and FQGNSA. V shed 1 base, J shed 3 bases, and the junction held 6 bases outside the gene matches. This CDR3 region has 15 residues. The CDR3 loop reads CASSLVRGPNYEQYF. CDR3 DNA: TGTGCCAGCAGCTTAGTAAGGGGGCCGAACTACGAGCAGTACTTC. Full variable domain (missing parts from reference TRBV7-2 and TRBJ2-7): GAGVSQSPSNKVTEKGKDVELRCDPISGHTALYWYRQSLGQGLEFLIYFQGNSAPDKSGLPSDRFSAERTGGSVSTLTIQRTQQEDSAVYLCASSLVRGPNYEQYFGPGTRLTVT.